This TCR beta chain was recovered during a study of blood T cells in healthy people across ages. Findings of the study overall: Both naive CD4+ cell counts and diversity were greater in long-lived donors than in aged donors.

This clonotype was recorded a few times. Its specificity is not known. The CDR3 contains 13 residues. From germline, CDR1 is DFQATT and CDR2 SNEGSKA (reference sequence). V dropped 3 bases and J dropped 3 bases, with 10 bases sitting between them. Every participating donor contributed about 10 milliliters of peripheral blood through a draw. A second PCR of 7 to 11 cycles used a sample-barcoded 5' primer and a J-beta primer mix. A template-switch adaptor with 12 random nucleotides tagged each cDNA molecule. Every individual sample yielded 2.5 million or more paired-end reads (each containing CDR3). In TCRdb, the 5' RACE reads were re-called with MiXCR into one record per CDR3 protein. The data show 1.5 million to 1.9 million distinct CDR3 sequences, approximately 43% seen once.

The clonotype comes from a woman between 18 and 29 years old in good health. The chain employs TRBV20-1 and TRBJ2-3; D perhaps matches TRBD1 (6 bases). The sequenced sample was blood. The CDR3 DNA follows: TGCAGTGCTAGGATTAGGGGGACAGATACGCAGTATTTT. Its protein product is CSARIRGTDTQYF.